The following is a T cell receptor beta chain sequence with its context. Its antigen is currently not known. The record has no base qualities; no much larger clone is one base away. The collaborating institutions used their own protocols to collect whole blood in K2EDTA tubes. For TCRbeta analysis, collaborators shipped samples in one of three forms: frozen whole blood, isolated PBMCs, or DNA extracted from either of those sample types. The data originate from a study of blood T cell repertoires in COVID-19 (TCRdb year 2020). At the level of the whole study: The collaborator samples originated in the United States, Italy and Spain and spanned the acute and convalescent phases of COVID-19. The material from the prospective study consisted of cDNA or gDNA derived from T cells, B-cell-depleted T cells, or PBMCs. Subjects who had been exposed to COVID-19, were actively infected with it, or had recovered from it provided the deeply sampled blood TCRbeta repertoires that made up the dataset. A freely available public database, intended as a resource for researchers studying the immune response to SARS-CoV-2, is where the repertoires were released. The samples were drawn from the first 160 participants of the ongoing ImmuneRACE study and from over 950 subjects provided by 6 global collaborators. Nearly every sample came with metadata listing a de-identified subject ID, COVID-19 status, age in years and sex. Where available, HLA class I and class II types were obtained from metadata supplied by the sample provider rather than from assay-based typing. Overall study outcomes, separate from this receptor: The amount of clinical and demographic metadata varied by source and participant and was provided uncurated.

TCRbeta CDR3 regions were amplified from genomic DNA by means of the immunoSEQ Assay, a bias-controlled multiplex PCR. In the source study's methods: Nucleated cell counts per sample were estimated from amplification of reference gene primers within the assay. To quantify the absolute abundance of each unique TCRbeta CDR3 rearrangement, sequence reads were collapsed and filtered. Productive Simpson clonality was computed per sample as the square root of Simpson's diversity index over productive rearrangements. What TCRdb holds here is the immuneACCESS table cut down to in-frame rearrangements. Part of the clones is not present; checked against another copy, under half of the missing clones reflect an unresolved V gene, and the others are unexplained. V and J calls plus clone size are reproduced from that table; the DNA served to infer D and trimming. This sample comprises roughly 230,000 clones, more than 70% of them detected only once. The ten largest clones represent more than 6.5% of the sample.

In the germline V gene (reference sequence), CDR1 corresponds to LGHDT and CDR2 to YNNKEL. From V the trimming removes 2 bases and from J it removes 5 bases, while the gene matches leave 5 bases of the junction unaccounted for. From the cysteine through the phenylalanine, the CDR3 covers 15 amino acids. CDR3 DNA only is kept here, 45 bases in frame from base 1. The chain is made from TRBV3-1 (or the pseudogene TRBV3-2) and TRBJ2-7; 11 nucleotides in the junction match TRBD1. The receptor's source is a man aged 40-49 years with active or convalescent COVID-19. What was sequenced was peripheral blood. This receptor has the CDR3 CASSQRDRGFDEQYF. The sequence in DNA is TGTGCCAGCAGCCAACGGGACAGGGGGTTCGACGAGCAGTACTTC.